A single sample gave rise to the 17 T cell receptor beta chains below, sequenced in a study of siplizumab effects on memory and regulatory T cells. Sequencing was performed with immunoSEQ multiplex PCR; in TCRdb, only in-frame clones are kept and a portion is missing. This table holds about 120,000 clones, about 95% found once. Sequencing used non-Treg CD4+ T cells sorted from blood. The receptors originated from a human donor in good health.

This chain links TRBV15 with TRBJ2-7; 10 positions match TRBD2. Trimming took 1 base from V and 4 from J; bases not matched to a gene: 1. The CDR3 has 14 amino acids. From germline, CDR1 is LNHNV and CDR2 YYDKDF (reference sequence). DNA of the CDR3: TGTGCCACCAGCAGAGCGACTAGCGGGTACGAGCAGTACTTC. Its translation is CATSRATSGYEQYF.

V is TRBV6-1 and J is TRBJ1-1; D call uncertain. The CDR3 totals 12 residues. V was clipped by 2 bases and J by 3 bases, with 4 bases between them. The germline CDR1 and CDR2 sequences are MNHNS and SASEGT. For the CDR3, the DNA is TGTGCCAGCAGTGAAAGGGACACTGAAGCTTTCTTT. Translated, it gives CASSERDTEAFF.

V gene TRBV7-2 combines with J gene TRBJ2-3; possibly TRBD1 or TRBD2 for D (5 bases each). The CDR3 length is 14 residues. V was pared by 3 bases and J by 5 bases, with 12 bases between. Germline CDR1 reads SGHTA; CDR2 reads FQGNSA. CDR3 sequence: CASSFPGTIDTQYF. In nucleotides, the CDR3 is TGTGCCAGCAGCTTTCCGGGGACGATAGATACGCAGTATTTT.

This clone was picked up a small number of times. CDR3 coding DNA: TGTGCCAGCAGCATAAACAGGGATGGCTACACCTTC. Its translation is CASSINRDGYTF. This sequence joins TRBV9 and TRBJ1-2, with TRBD1 as a possible D gene (6 bases). V shed 4 bases and J shed 6 bases, with 10 bases lying between them. This CDR3 spans 12 amino acids. Germline CDR1 reads SGDLS; CDR2 reads YYNGEE. Based on the CDR3 plus reference TRBV9 and TRBJ1-2, the full variable domain is DSGVTQTPKHLITATGQRVTLRCSPRSGDLSVYWYQQSLDQGLQFLIQYYNGEERAKGNILERFSAQQFPDLHSELNLSSLELGDSALYFCASSINRDGYTFGSGTRLTVV.

The V gene is TRBV6-1, the J gene TRBJ2-7, with 7 positions matching TRBD1. This CDR3 has 15 residues. Losses at the gene ends were 3 bases for V and 3 bases for J; bases not matched to a gene: 8. From germline, CDR1 is MNHNS and CDR2 SASEGT. The CDR3 sequence: CASSDFGTVSYEQYF. The CDR3 DNA sequence: TGTGCCAGCAGTGACTTTGGGACAGTGAGCTACGAGCAGTACTTC.

The gene calls are TRBV7-2 and TRBJ2-7; D ambiguous. Trimming left V 1 base short and J 1 base short, with 5 bases between. CDR3 length: 13 amino acids. The germline V gene encodes CDR1 SGHTA and CDR2 FQGNSA. CDR3 coding DNA: TGTGCCAGCAGCTTAGTTTCTTCCTACGAGCAGTACTTC. It encodes CASSLVSSYEQYF.

The V gene is TRBV9, the J gene TRBJ2-3; 9 nucleotides align to TRBD2. V gave up 0 bases and J gave up 5 bases; unmatched junction bases: 10. The CDR3 is made up of 17 amino acids. Looked up from germline, CDR1 is SGDLS and CDR2 is YYNGEE. CDR3 region: CASSVGNSGGTGDTQYF. Written as DNA, the CDR3 is TGTGCCAGCAGCGTAGGAAATAGCGGGGGTACCGGAGATACGCAGTATTTT.

This clone was recorded once. The V gene is TRBV18, the J gene TRBJ1-2; D is unresolved. Germline loops: CDR1 KGHSH, CDR2 LQKENI. The CDR3 is 14 residues long. Trimming took off 3 bases at V and 4 bases at J, with 12 bases between the two ends. The CDR3 DNA sequence: TGTGCCAGCTCACCGAAATCCGCAGTCTATGGCTACACCTTC. Protein sequence: CASSPKSAVYGYTF. Variable domain in full (rest from reference TRBV18 and TRBJ1-2): NAGVMQNPRHLVRRRGQEARLRCSPMKGHSHVYWYRQLPEEGLKFMVYLQKENIIDESGMPKERFSAEFPKEGPSILRIQQVVRGDSAAYFCASSPKSAVYGYTFGSGTRLTVV.

The chain has TRBV5-1 and TRBJ1-6; D is uncertain. The CDR3 loop spans 17 amino acids. The ends were cut back, 0 bases at V and 3 bases at J, with 13 bases in the middle. Germline V lookup: CDR1 SGHRS, CDR2 YFSETQ. The CDR3 protein is CASSLDGQQNYNSPLHF. CDR3 nucleotides: TGCGCCAGCAGCTTGGATGGCCAGCAAAACTATAATTCACCCCTCCACTTT.

The chain uses TRBV6-5 and TRBJ2-3; 8 nucleotides match TRBD2. Germline trimming cut 4 bases from V and 1 base from J; bases unmatched to any gene: 7. CDR1 is MNHEY and CDR2 is SVGAGI in the germline V gene. This CDR3 region has 16 residues. The CDR3 nucleotides are TGTGCCAGCAGTTCGGGAGGGTTGGATGGCACAGATACGCAGTATTTT. Translating it yields CASSSGGLDGTDTQYF.

The chain couples TRBV15 to TRBJ1-2; 8 bases are shared with TRBD1. Trimming took 5 bases from V and 5 from J; bases not matched to a gene: 7. This CDR3 contains 14 residues. Germline V gives CDR1 LNHNV, CDR2 YYDKDF (reference sequence). The chain's CDR3 is CATSGLTGAYGYTF. CDR3 DNA: TGTGCCACCAGCGGACTGACAGGGGCATATGGCTACACCTTC.

The chain employs TRBV5-4 and TRBJ2-7; TRBD2 agrees at 10 bases. The germline V gene has CDR1 SGHNT and CDR2 YYREEE (reference sequence). CDR3 length: 14 residues. V shed 7 bases, J shed 7 bases, and the junction held 11 bases outside the gene matches. CDR3 loop: CASGAASGSQEQYF. The DNA for the CDR3 is TGTGCCAGCGGGGCGGCTAGCGGGAGTCAAGAGCAGTACTTC.

The rearrangement joins TRBV6-1 to TRBJ2-3, with TRBD1 as a possible D gene (6 bases). Trimming took off 0 bases at V and 3 bases at J, with 13 bases between the two ends. The CDR3 consists of 16 residues. Per germline, CDR1 MNHNS and CDR2 SASEGT. CDR3: CASSEAVGGGTDTQYF. The CDR3 nucleotides read TGTGCCAGCAGTGAAGCTGTAGGGGGTGGGACAGATACGCAGTATTTT.

The chain is built from TRBV2 and TRBJ2-5; D is unresolved. Trimming removed 6 bases at V and 4 bases at J, with 15 bases between. The germline V gene has CDR1 SNHLY and CDR2 FYNNEI. The CDR3 consists of 14 residues. The CDR3 DNA follows: TGTGCCAGCAGCCCCGACCCGACCCCAGAGACCCAGTACTTC. It encodes CASSPDPTPETQYF.

This chain connects TRBV6-1 to TRBJ2-7; D gene unclear. Trimming pared 0 bases from V and 2 bases from J, leaving 5 bases between. The CDR3 has 13 residues. From germline, CDR1 is MNHNS and CDR2 SASEGT. CDR3 bases: TGTGCCAGCAGTGAAGCTGGGCCCTACGAGCAGTACTTC. This sequence encodes CASSEAGPYEQYF.

This chain links TRBV7-8 with TRBJ1-1; D is uncertain. The CDR3 extends over 13 amino acids. Germline loops: CDR1 SGHVS, CDR2 FQNEAQ. Trimming cost V 1 base and J 0 bases, with 3 bases left between them. The CDR3 protein is CASSLDLNTEAFF. The CDR3 coding sequence is TGTGCCAGCAGCTTAGACCTGAACACTGAAGCTTTCTTT.

The chain links TRBV6-6 to TRBJ1-1; tentatively, D is TRBD1 (6 bases). The CDR3 has 15 amino acids. The germline V gene has CDR1 MNHNY and CDR2 SVGAGI (reference sequence). Deletions cut 4 bases from V and 0 bases from J, with 12 bases between. This CDR3 reads CASSSNRDLNTEAFF. CDR3 DNA sequence: TGTGCCAGCAGTTCGAACAGGGATCTGAACACTGAAGCTTTCTTT.